The T cell receptor beta chain described here comes from a study of blood T cell repertoires in COVID-19 (dated by TCRdb to the early 2020s). About the full investigation: Collaborator samples came from the United States, Italy and Spain and covered acute and convalescent phases of COVID-19. The repertoires were released in a freely available public database intended as a resource for research on the immune response to SARS-CoV-2. The material from the prospective study consisted of cDNA or gDNA derived from T cells, B-cell-depleted T cells, or PBMCs. The samples were drawn from two sources: the first 160 participants of the ongoing ImmuneRACE study, and 1,000 to 1,500 subjects contributed by 6 global collaborators. Sample metadata almost always included a de-identified subject ID, COVID-19 status, age in years and sex. Subjects who had been exposed to COVID-19, were actively infected with it, or had recovered from it provided the deeply sampled blood TCRbeta repertoires that made up the dataset. Where HLA class I and class II types were available, the types were taken from metadata supplied by the sample provider, not from assay-based typing. The full study reports these points: The amount of clinical and demographic metadata varied by source and participant and was provided uncurated.

TCRbeta CDR3 regions were amplified from genomic DNA by means of the immunoSEQ Assay, a bias-controlled multiplex PCR. Turning to the authors' computational methods: The number of nucleated cells in each sample was estimated by amplification of reference gene primers within the assay. To quantify the absolute abundance of each unique TCRbeta CDR3 rearrangement, sequence reads were collapsed and filtered. For each sample, productive Simpson clonality was calculated as the square root of Simpson's diversity index across productive rearrangements. TCRdb stores this immuneACCESS table with in-frame sequences only. Part of the clones is absent; in the studies checked, under half of the shortfall reflects unresolved V genes, and no reason is known for the rest. Clonal size and the V and J genes are those of that table, whereas D and trimming came from the DNA. This sample has hundreds of thousands of clones in its table, and around 89% of those were observed once. 3% to 4% of the sample is in the top ten clones.

Each collaborating institution followed its own protocols to collect whole blood in K2EDTA tubes. Collaborator samples were shipped for TCRbeta analysis as frozen whole blood, isolated PBMCs, or DNA extracted from either sample type. As concerns this clone: Its antigen target is currently unknown. No quality values exist for individual bases; no much larger clone is one base distant.

This sequence was found in a woman aged 50 to 60 with active or convalescent COVID-19. The sequenced material came from peripheral blood.

In nucleotide form, the sequence is TGTGCCAGCAGTCCTGACAGCTTCTCCTCCTACGAGCAGTACTTC. It translates as CASSPDSFSSYEQYF. The chain joins TRBV28 to TRBJ2-7; TRBD1 might be the D gene, on 5 matching bases. As encoded in the germline V gene, CDR1 is MDHEN while CDR2 is SYDVKM. V loses 5 bases, J loses 0 bases, and the germline ends lie 14 bases apart. The CDR3 goes from the cysteine to the phenylalanine over 15 residues. The entry retains the CDR3 DNA only, 45 bases that are in frame from base 1.